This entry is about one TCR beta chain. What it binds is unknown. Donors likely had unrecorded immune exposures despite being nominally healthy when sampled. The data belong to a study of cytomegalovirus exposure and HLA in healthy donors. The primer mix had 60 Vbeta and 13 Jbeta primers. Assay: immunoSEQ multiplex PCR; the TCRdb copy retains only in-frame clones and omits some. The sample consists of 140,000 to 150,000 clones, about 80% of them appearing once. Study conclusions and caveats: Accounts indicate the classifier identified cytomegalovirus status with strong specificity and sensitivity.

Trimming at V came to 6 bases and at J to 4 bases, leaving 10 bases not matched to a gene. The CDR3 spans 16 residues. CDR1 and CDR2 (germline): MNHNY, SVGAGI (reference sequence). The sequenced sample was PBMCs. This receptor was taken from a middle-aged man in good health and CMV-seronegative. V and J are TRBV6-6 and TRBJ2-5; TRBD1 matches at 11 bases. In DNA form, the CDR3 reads TGTGCCAGCAGCCAATCGGACAGGGGGCGCAGAGAGACCCAGTACTTC. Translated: CASSQSDRGRRETQYF.